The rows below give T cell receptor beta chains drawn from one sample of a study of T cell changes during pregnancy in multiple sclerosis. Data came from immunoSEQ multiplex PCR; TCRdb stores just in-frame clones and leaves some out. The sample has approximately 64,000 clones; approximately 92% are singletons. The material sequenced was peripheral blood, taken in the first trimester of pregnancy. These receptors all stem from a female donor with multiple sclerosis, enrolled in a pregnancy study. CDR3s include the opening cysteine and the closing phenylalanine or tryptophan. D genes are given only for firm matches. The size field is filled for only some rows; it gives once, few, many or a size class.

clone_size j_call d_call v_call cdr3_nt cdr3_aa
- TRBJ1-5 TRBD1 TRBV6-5 TGTGCCAGCAGTTACTCCGGGACAGGGGACAATCAGCCCCAGCATTTT CASSYSGTGDNQPQHF
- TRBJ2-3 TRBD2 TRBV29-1 TGCAGCGTGGTAGCGGGAACACTCACAGATACGCAGTATTTT CSVVAGTLTDTQYF
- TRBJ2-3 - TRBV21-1 TGTGCCAGCAGCGATGGGGAGAGAGATACGCAGTATTTT CASSDGERDTQYF
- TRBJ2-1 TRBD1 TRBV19 TGTGCCAGTAGCGGCCGGGACAGGGGTACAAATGAGCAGTTCTTC CASSGRDRGTNEQFF
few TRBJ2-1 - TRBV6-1 TGTGCCAGCAGTGAAGGGACAGAGTCCTACAATGAGCAGTTCTTC CASSEGTESYNEQFF
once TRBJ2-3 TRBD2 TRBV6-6 TGTGCCAGCAGTTATAGCGGGGTGAGCACAGATACGCAGTATTTT CASSYSGVSTDTQYF
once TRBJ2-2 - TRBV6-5 TGTGCCAGCAGTTACTCTTGGACTAACACCGGGGAGCTGTTTTTT CASSYSWTNTGELFF
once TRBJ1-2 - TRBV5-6 TGTGCCAGCAGCTCTCAGGGATATGGCTACACCTTC CASSSQGYGYTF
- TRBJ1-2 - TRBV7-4 TGTGCCAGCAGCTTTATGAGAGGCTACACCTTC CASSFMRGYTF
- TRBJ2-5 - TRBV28 TGTGCCAGCAGTGAAGACCCCCCCCGCACAACGGGGGAGACCCAGTACTTC CASSEDPPRTTGETQYF
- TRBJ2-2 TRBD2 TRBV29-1 TGCAGCGTAGTAGCGGGAGTAGGAACCGGGGAGCTGTTTTTT CSVVAGVGTGELFF
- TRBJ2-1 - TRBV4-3 TGCGCCAGCAGTTCCGACCAGGGATCCCCCTACAATGAGCAGTTCTTC CASSSDQGSPYNEQFF
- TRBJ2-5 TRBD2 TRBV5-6 TGTGCCAGCAGCTTTCTGGCTAGCGGGAGGGCCCGAGAGACCCAGTACTTC CASSFLASGRARETQYF
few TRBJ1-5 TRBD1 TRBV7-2 TGTGCCAGCAGTAAGGCAGGCGGCACAGGGGATCAGCCCCAGCATTTT CASSKAGGTGDQPQHF
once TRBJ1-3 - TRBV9 TGTGCCAGCAGCGTCGATGGACAGATCTCTGGAAACACCATATATTTT CASSVDGQISGNTIYF
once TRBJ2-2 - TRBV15 TGTGCCACCAGCAGATACTCCGGGATGAGGGCATCGGGGGAGCTGTTTTTT CATSRYSGMRASGELFF
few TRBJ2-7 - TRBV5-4 TGTGCCAGCAGCTTGGGTCGGGGTCTCGGGAATGAGCAGTACTTC CASSLGRGLGNEQYF
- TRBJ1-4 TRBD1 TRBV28 TGTGCCAGCAGTCCAGACAGGGTTCAGGAAAAACTGTTTTTT CASSPDRVQEKLFF
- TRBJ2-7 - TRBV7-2 TGTGCCAGCAGCTTTGGAGCTTACGAGCAGTACTTC CASSFGAYEQYF
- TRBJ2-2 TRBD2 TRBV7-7 TGTGCTAGCAGCTCGCCGGGACTAGCGGGGTCGAACACCGGGGAGCTGTTTTTT CASSSPGLAGSNTGELFF
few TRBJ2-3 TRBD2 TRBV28 TGTGCCAGCAGTTTGGGGACTAGCGGTTACACAGATACGCAGTATTTT CASSLGTSGYTDTQYF
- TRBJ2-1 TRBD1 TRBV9 TGTGCCAGCAGCGAAGGACAGGGGGCGAGTTTATATGAGCAGTTCTTC CASSEGQGASLYEQFF
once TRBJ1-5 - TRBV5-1 TGCGCCAGCAGCTTGGGAACGACTCCCAATCAGCCCCAGCATTTT CASSLGTTPNQPQHF
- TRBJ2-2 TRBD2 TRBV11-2 TGTGCCAGCAAAAAGGTGCCGGGACTAGCGGGAAACTACGGGGAGCTGTTTTTT CASKKVPGLAGNYGELFF
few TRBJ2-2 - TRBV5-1 TGCGCCAGCAGCCCAGGGGCTTACACCGGGGAGCTGTTTTTT CASSPGAYTGELFF
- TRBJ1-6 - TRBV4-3 TGCGCCAGCAGCCAAGCGGCGGATAATTCACCCCTCCACTTT CASSQAADNSPLHF
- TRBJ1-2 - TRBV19 TGTGCCAGTGCGGACAGTGGGTATGGCTACACCTTC CASADSGYGYTF
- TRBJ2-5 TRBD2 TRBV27 TGTGCCAGCAGTTTATCAGACACTAGCGGGAGGGAGTCCCAGTACTTC CASSLSDTSGRESQYF
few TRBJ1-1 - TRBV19 TGTGCCAGTAGCACTAAGAGGGTTACTGAAGCTTTCTTT CASSTKRVTEAFF
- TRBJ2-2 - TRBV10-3 TGTGCCATCAGTGGAGGGACTGTGAACACCGGGGAGCTGTTTTTT CAISGGTVNTGELFF
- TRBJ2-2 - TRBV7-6 TGTGCCAGCAGCTTAGAGGAGTACACCGGGGAGCTGTTTTTT CASSLEEYTGELFF
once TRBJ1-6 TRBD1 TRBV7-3 TGTGCCAGCAGCCTACGGGGACAGAGCCTTAATTCACCCCTCCACTTT CASSLRGQSLNSPLHF
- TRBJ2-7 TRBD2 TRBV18 TGTGCCAGCTCAAAAACTAGCGGCGAATACGAGCAGTACTTC CASSKTSGEYEQYF
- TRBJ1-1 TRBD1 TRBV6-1 TGTGCCAGCAGTTTCAGGGGGGAGGCCACTGAAGCTTTCTTT CASSFRGEATEAFF
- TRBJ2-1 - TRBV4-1 TGCGCCAGCAGCCAAGATTTGGACACATACAATGAGCAGTTCTTC CASSQDLDTYNEQFF
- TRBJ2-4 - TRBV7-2 TGTGCCAGCAGCTTAGACGCAGGAAAAAACATTCAGTACTTC CASSLDAGKNIQYF
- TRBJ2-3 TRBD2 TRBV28 TGTGCCAGCAAACCGAGGGGTCTAGCGGTGGTGGGTGGCACAGATACGCAGTATTTT CASKPRGLAVVGGTDTQYF
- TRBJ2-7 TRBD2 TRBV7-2 TGTGCCAGCAGCTTAGGGCTAGCGGGAGGAGCGCAGTACTTC CASSLGLAGGAQYF
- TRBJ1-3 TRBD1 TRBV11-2 TGTGCCAGCAGCTCGCTGACAGGGGCTCGGGACACCATATATTTT CASSSLTGARDTIYF
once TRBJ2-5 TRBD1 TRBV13 TGTGCCAGCAGCTTTGGAACAGGGGGCGCATTGGAAGAGACCCAGTACTTC CASSFGTGGALEETQYF
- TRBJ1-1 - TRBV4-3 TGCGCCAGCAGCCAGACCGGGGGAGAGGCTTTCTTT CASSQTGGEAFF